A selection of T cell receptor beta chains follows, all from one sample in a study of blood T cell repertoires in COVID-19. TCRdb's table, derived via immunoSEQ multiplex PCR, lists solely in-frame clones and lacks some. The table lists approximately 89,000 clones, 70% to 90% of them singletons. Material for sequencing was peripheral blood. Receptors were obtained from a human donor in a cohort sampled during active COVID-19. CDR3s leave out the opening cysteine and the closing phenylalanine or tryptophan. Fields, in order: V gene, J gene, CDR3 protein.

TRBV18	TRBJ2-2	ASSTYRVGDGELF
TRBV15	TRBJ1-2	ATSRGGVSTPGYT
TRBV2	TRBJ2-5	ASSQERETQY
TRBV15	TRBJ2-7	ATSRRGDTVEQY
TRBV10-3	TRBJ2-7	AIGGTPYEQY
TRBV15	TRBJ2-1	ATSRASSGVGNEQF
TRBV27	TRBJ1-2	ASSFSSNYGYT
TRBV9	TRBJ1-1	ASSVVGANTEAF
TRBV11-2	TRBJ2-2	ASSFSQNTGELF
TRBV15	TRBJ2-6	ATSRTDRYGANVLT
TRBV11-2	TRBJ2-7	ASSFTGIPYEQY
TRBV10-3	TRBJ1-3	AISPQGSPSGNTIY
TRBV24-1	TRBJ2-1	ATSDFGQGTF
TRBV30	TRBJ2-3	AWSVISRTQY
TRBV7-2	TRBJ2-5	ASSFSRVRAETQY
TRBV7-2	TRBJ1-4	ASSRRYGATNEKLF
TRBV4-1	TRBJ2-3	ASSQDLYKAGETDTQY
TRBV19	TRBJ1-5	ASSIGDWGGGGQPQH
TRBV28	TRBJ1-5	ASSRGQSGAYSNQPQH
TRBV10-2	TRBJ1-4	ASSRDSNEKLF
TRBV11-2	TRBJ2-1	ASSLEGLAGWGGNNEQF
TRBV6-5	TRBJ2-5	ASSNRGLKETQY
TRBV3-1/TRBV3-2	TRBJ2-1	ASSLYRYNEQF
TRBV11-2	TRBJ2-7	ASSFGQGNEQY
TRBV28	TRBJ2-1	ASTWGGQGNEQF
TRBV6-5	TRBJ1-6	ASSYSGGRDNSPLH
TRBV12-3/TRBV12-4	TRBJ2-7	ASSLKVLHEQY
TRBV18	TRBJ1-1	ASSATGANTEAF
TRBV4-1	TRBJ2-3	ASSVQGAAADTQY
TRBV7-9	TRBJ2-1	ASRQTSGAYNEQF
TRBV6-6	TRBJ2-3	ASSRFGTSGDPKGDTQY
TRBV4-3	TRBJ1-3	ASSQDPASSSGNTIY
TRBV2	TRBJ1-6	ASSEQSNSPLH
TRBV6-2/TRBV6-3	TRBJ1-2	ASSYTRTGSGYT
TRBV4-2	TRBJ1-4	ASSHAHGDQNEKLF
TRBV15	TRBJ1-4	ATSRGQGAIGEKLF
TRBV4-2	TRBJ2-7	ASSQEGQSWGQY
TRBV11-2	TRBJ2-5	ASSDSGGAEETQY
TRBV3-1/TRBV3-2	TRBJ1-1	ASSRTGPNTEAF
TRBV18	TRBJ2-2	ASSGLAGDTGELF
TRBV4-1	TRBJ2-2	ASSHLGSKTGELF
TRBV13	TRBJ1-4	ASSPGQQSYEKLF
TRBV5-4	TRBJ1-5	ASSLEPGRNQPQH
TRBV6-6	TRBJ2-7	ASSYGDNSYEQY
TRBV7-2	TRBJ2-2	ASSPGVSGGELF
TRBV6-5	TRBJ1-6	ASSYSRRGDNSPLH
TRBV7-2	TRBJ2-7	ASSLISSTYEQY